A selection of T cell receptor beta chains follows, all from one sample in a study of PD-1 blockade in classical Hodgkin lymphoma. Generated by immunoSEQ multiplex PCR, the TCRdb table keeps only in-frame clones and is missing some. The sample lists 20,000 to 25,000 clones; about 63% were seen once. The sequencing used peripheral blood mononuclear cells (PBMCs), collected at baseline. All receptors come from a human donor with classical Hodgkin lymphoma. Each CDR3 is given with its conserved first and last residue. A D gene is named only where the DNA matches it firmly. Some rows have no size entry. The others give once, few or many, or a class for an expanded clone.

J gene	clone size	V gene	D gene	CDR3 protein	CDR3 DNA
TRBJ1-1	NA	TRBV6-5	NA	CASSYRVGNTEAFF	TGTGCCAGCAGTTACAGGGTGGGGAACACTGAAGCTTTCTTT
TRBJ2-7	NA	TRBV11-3	NA	CASSLEPAYEQYF	TGTGCCAGCAGCTTAGAGCCAGCCTACGAGCAGTACTTC
TRBJ1-5	few	TRBV7-8	NA	CASSLMFTGNQPQHF	TGTGCCAGCAGCTTAATGTTCACAGGTAATCAGCCCCAGCATTTT
TRBJ1-1	medium-sized	TRBV9	NA	CASSVVEGLGNTEAFF	TGTGCCAGCAGCGTCGTAGAGGGACTCGGGAACACTGAAGCTTTCTTT
TRBJ2-7	few	TRBV4-1	NA	CASSPGRRSLYEQYF	TGCGCCAGCAGCCCCGGACGGCGGAGCTTATACGAGCAGTACTTC
TRBJ2-6	once	TRBV30	NA	CAWSVRGTGANVLTF	TGTGCCTGGAGTGTCCGAGGAACTGGGGCCAACGTCCTGACTTTC
TRBJ2-5	NA	TRBV4-2	TRBD1	CASSQVETGGGETQYF	TGTGCCAGCAGCCAAGTTGAGACAGGGGGGGGAGAGACCCAGTACTTC
TRBJ1-3	few	TRBV30	NA	CAWSVLTGNTIYF	TGTGCCTGGAGTGTACTGACTGGAAACACCATATATTTT
TRBJ2-3	NA	TRBV27	TRBD1	CASSPTGDTQYF	TGTGCCAGCAGTCCGACAGGGGATACGCAGTATTTT
TRBJ2-7	NA	TRBV2	TRBD1	CASSDPAGGWRQYF	TGTGCCAGCAGTGATCCGGCAGGGGGCTGGAGGCAGTACTTC
TRBJ2-7	NA	TRBV12-5	NA	CASGLGFYTLRAVLTKYF	TGTGCTAGTGGTTTGGGCTTCTATACACTACGAGCAGTACTTACGAAGTACTTC
TRBJ2-7	NA	TRBV5-8	TRBD1	CASSLAGQGQYEQYF	TGTGCCAGCAGCTTGGCGGGACAGGGTCAGTACGAGCAGTACTTC
TRBJ2-5	NA	TRBV5-1	NA	CASSLGQKETQYF	TGCGCCAGCAGCTTGGGACAGAAAGAGACCCAGTACTTC
TRBJ1-2	NA	TRBV7-8	TRBD1	CASSRLGQKNYGYTF	TGTGCCAGCAGCCGATTGGGACAGAAGAACTATGGCTACACCTTC
TRBJ2-7	NA	TRBV6-5	NA	CASSPYLTGWVQYF	TGTGCCAGCAGTCCCTACCTCACCGGGTGGGTGCAGTACTTC
TRBJ1-2	NA	TRBV28	NA	CASSLGGFYGYTF	TGTGCCAGCAGCCTGGGGGGCTTCTATGGCTACACCTTC
TRBJ2-7	NA	TRBV11-2	TRBD1	CASSWDRVSYEQYF	TGTGCCAGCAGCTGGGACAGGGTTTCCTACGAGCAGTACTTC
TRBJ2-3	few	TRBV7-2	NA	CASSSSGTSTDTQYF	TGTGCCAGCAGCTCATCCGGGACTAGCACAGATACGCAGTATTTT
TRBJ1-6	NA	TRBV6-1	TRBD1	CASSESQGYNSPLHF	TGTGCCAGCAGTGAATCACAGGGGTATAATTCACCCCTCCACTTT
TRBJ1-5	NA	TRBV2	TRBD1	CASSKPDRNPAQHF	TGTGCCAGTAGTAAACCGGACAGGAACCCAGCCCAGCATTTT
TRBJ2-7	NA	TRBV7-2	TRBD2	CASRPSGGVLYEQYF	TGTGCCAGCAGACCTAGCGGGGGCGTTCTCTACGAGCAGTACTTC
TRBJ1-2	NA	TRBV28	NA	CASSLGGSLNYGYTF	TGTGCCAGCAGTTTGGGGGGGTCGCTAAACTATGGCTACACCTTC
TRBJ1-1	few	TRBV29-1	NA	CSVVRQLNSTVTEAFF	TGCAGCGTTGTGAGACAGCTCAACTCAACTGTCACTGAAGCTTTCTTT
TRBJ2-1	few	TRBV16	NA	CASSPPRGRVNEQFF	TGTGCCAGCAGCCCCCCGCGGGGCCGGGTCAATGAGCAGTTCTTC
TRBJ1-2	few	TRBV2	TRBD1	CASSRDRARWDF	TGTGCCAGCAGCAGGGACAGGGCCCGGTGGGACTTC
TRBJ2-2	NA	TRBV7-2	NA	CASSLSAGALAGELFF	TGTGCCAGCAGCCTTTCCGCAGGGGCCCTCGCCGGGGAGCTGTTTTTT
TRBJ2-7	NA	TRBV5-1	NA	CASSREGGTYEQYF	TGCGCCAGCAGCCGGGAAGGGGGAACCTACGAGCAGTACTTC
TRBJ1-1	few	TRBV7-2	TRBD1	CASSLGQVMTTEAFF	TGTGCCAGCAGCCTGGGACAGGTGATGACCACTGAAGCTTTCTTT
TRBJ2-5	NA	TRBV28	NA	CASSLEAGEETQYF	TGTGCCAGCAGTTTAGAGGCAGGGGAAGAGACCCAGTACTTC
TRBJ1-4	few	TRBV4-2	NA	CASSLPSDGNEKLFF	TGTGCCAGCAGTCTTCCTTCGGACGGGAATGAAAAACTGTTTTTT
TRBJ2-7	NA	TRBV5-3	NA	CARSSILGRSIDEQYF	TGTGCCAGGTCATCTATCCTCGGACGGAGTATAGACGAGCAGTACTTC
TRBJ2-5	few	TRBV29-1	NA	CSVVAGLGETQYF	TGCAGCGTTGTTGCGGGACTTGGGGAGACCCAGTACTTC
TRBJ1-5	medium-sized	TRBV19	TRBD1	CASSMTGGSNQPQHF	TGTGCCAGTAGTATGACAGGGGGTAGCAATCAGCCCCAGCATTTT
TRBJ2-3	NA	TRBV2	NA	CASSPGNGGNTDTQYF	TGTGCCAGCAGCCCCGGGAACGGGGGCAACACAGATACGCAGTATTTT
TRBJ2-7	NA	TRBV28	NA	CASSRDIGGFYEQYF	TGTGCCAGCAGCCGCGACATCGGAGGGTTCTACGAGCAGTACTTC
TRBJ1-1	once	TRBV2	TRBD1	CASSLDRANTEAFF	TGTGCCAGCAGTCTGGACAGGGCCAACACTGAAGCTTTCTTT
TRBJ1-2	once	TRBV9	NA	CASSVALGPKGVGYTF	TGTGCCAGCAGCGTCGCCCTTGGACCCAAGGGAGTCGGCTACACCTTC
TRBJ2-7	NA	TRBV15	TRBD1	CATSSGQGYEQYF	TGTGCCACCAGCAGTGGACAGGGGTACGAGCAGTACTTC
TRBJ1-4	NA	TRBV9	NA	CASSVGTGTGTCYEKLFF	TGTGCCAGCAGCGTAGGTACGGGAACAGGGACTTGTTATGAAAAACTGTTTTTT
TRBJ1-2	NA	TRBV19	NA	CASSISTDPIWGYTF	TGTGCCAGTAGTATTTCGACAGACCCCATTTGGGGCTACACCTTC
TRBJ2-7	NA	TRBV7-9	NA	CASSLAPRGEQYF	TGTGCCAGCAGCTTAGCTCCGCGGGGCGAGCAGTACTTC
TRBJ2-2	NA	TRBV18	NA	CASSPEDSSTGELFF	TGTGCCAGCTCACCTGAGGACTCTTCCACCGGGGAGCTGTTTTTT
TRBJ2-7	NA	TRBV5-4	TRBD2	CASSLQWGLAGNEQYF	TGTGCCAGCAGCTTACAGTGGGGACTAGCGGGAAACGAGCAGTACTTC
TRBJ1-2	NA	TRBV6-6	TRBD1	CASSSRQGRKNYGYTF	TGTGCCAGCAGTTCTCGACAGGGTCGAAAAAACTATGGCTACACCTTC
TRBJ1-6	NA	TRBV4-1	TRBD1	CASSHRQGTGSYNSPLHF	TGCGCCAGCAGCCATCGACAGGGAACGGGCTCCTATAATTCACCCCTCCACTTT
TRBJ2-7	few	TRBV19	NA	CASSNTGYEQYF	TGTGCCAGTAGCAACACAGGGTACGAGCAGTACTTC
TRBJ2-1	NA	TRBV5-4	NA	CASSLDSYNEQFF	TGTGCCAGCAGCCTGGACAGCTACAATGAGCAGTTCTTC
TRBJ1-5	NA	TRBV9	NA	CASSAGLGNQPQHF	TGTGCCAGCAGCGCGGGACTGGGCAATCAGCCCCAGCATTTT
TRBJ2-1	NA	TRBV25-1	TRBD2	CASSPPGREDEQFF	TGTGCCAGCAGTCCCCCCGGGCGGGAGGATGAGCAGTTCTTC
TRBJ1-2	NA	TRBV7-9	NA	CASSLEAGVGYTF	TGTGCCAGCAGCTTAGAGGCGGGAGTCGGCTACACCTTC
TRBJ2-3	NA	TRBV7-9	TRBD1	CASSLATGSTDTQYF	TGTGCCAGCAGCTTAGCGACAGGGAGCACAGATACGCAGTATTTT
TRBJ2-5	NA	TRBV29-1	NA	CSVLGIAFQETQYF	TGCAGCGTCCTTGGGATAGCGTTTCAAGAGACCCAGTACTTC
TRBJ2-4	NA	TRBV28	TRBD2	CASSAPGGSKNIQYF	TGTGCCAGCAGCGCCCCGGGAGGATCCAAAAACATTCAGTACTTC
TRBJ2-5	NA	TRBV7-2	NA	CASSFYREETQYF	TGTGCCAGCAGCTTTTACCGAGAAGAGACCCAGTACTTC
TRBJ1-3	NA	TRBV5-8	NA	CASSLVQRNTIYF	TGTGCCAGCAGCTTGGTACAGAGAAACACCATATATTTT
TRBJ2-7	NA	TRBV4-1	TRBD1	CASSQEKGQGASYEQYF	TGCGCCAGCAGCCAAGAGAAGGGACAGGGGGCCTCCTACGAGCAGTACTTC
TRBJ1-2	few	TRBV6-1	NA	CASSEQAKGYGYTF	TGTGCCAGCAGTGAACAGGCAAAAGGTTATGGCTACACCTTC
TRBJ1-2	few	TRBV6-1	NA	CASSDHSVRYGYTF	TGTGCCAGCAGTGATCATTCAGTGCGCTATGGCTACACCTTC